This T cell receptor (beta chain) was captured in a study of blood T cell repertoires in COVID-19. At the level of the study: Acute and convalescent COVID-19 samples came from the United States, Italy and Spain. T cells, B-cell-depleted T cells, or PBMCs supplied cDNA or gDNA.

Profiled with immunoSEQ multiplex PCR; TCRdb holds only in-frame clones, not every one. The sample has about 100,000 clones, around 86% seen once; the top ten hold 2.7%. The CDR3 totals 14 residues. Germline V CDR1 and CDR2: MNHEY, SVGAGI. Trimming removed 6 bases at V and 4 bases at J, with 15 bases between. The V and J genes are TRBV6-5 and TRBJ1-2; D possibly corresponds to TRBD1 (5 bases). The TCR sequence derives from a woman aged 50 to 60 who had recovered from COVID-19. Sequenced: PBMCs or T cells enriched from blood (not recorded which). In DNA form, the CDR3 reads TGTGCCAGCAGCTATGACAGAATCGGCTATGGCTACACCTTC. Its translation is CASSYDRIGYGYTF.